Given below is one T cell receptor (beta chain) in context. Its antigen remains unidentified. The data were obtained in a study of cytomegalovirus exposure and HLA in healthy donors. Study conclusions and caveats: High specificity and sensitivity for cytomegalovirus status were reported for the classifier. A missense DCLRE1C variant was associated with V- and J-gene trimming of TCR beta chains in a later analysis, and an independent cohort replicated the association.

The PCR ran on 60 Vbeta and 13 Jbeta primers. TCRdb's copy holds only in-frame clones and misses some; the assay was immunoSEQ multiplex PCR. The sample has roughly 100,000 clones; roughly 80% are singletons. This CDR3 contains 15 residues. The germline CDR1 and CDR2 sequences are SQVTM and ANQGSEA. J lost 3 bases, V lost 8 bases, and 12 bases had no gene match. The chain couples TRBV29-1 to TRBJ2-3; 9 bases map to TRBD1. The specimen was PBMCs. The clonotype originates from a man aged 60-69 years in good health and CMV-seronegative. CDR3 DNA sequence: TGCAGCCTATCGAAGGGGGGACAGGGTACAGATACGCAGTATTTT. This gives the protein CSLSKGGQGTDTQYF.